The 19 T cell receptor beta chains below come from one sample, sequenced in a study of cytomegalovirus exposure and HLA in healthy donors (dated by TCRdb to about 2017). Libraries were prepared through the immunoSEQ multiplex PCR assay. TCRdb retrieved this table from immuneACCESS and kept in-frame rearrangements only. Not all clones are present; in checked studies, unresolved V genes account for under half, and no reason is known for the remainder. The sample has 200,000 to 250,000 clones on record, about 90% of them singletons. The ten largest make up 12% of the sample. The sample comprised PBMCs. These TCRs come from a young man in good health and CMV-seropositive.

The CDR3 reads CASSEYGQVGTGELFF. The CDR3 DNA reads as TGTGCCAGCAGTGAATATGGGCAGGTCGGGACCGGGGAGCTGTTTTTT. V and J are TRBV25-1 and TRBJ2-2; no reliable D call. Looked up from germline, CDR1 is MGHDK and CDR2 is SYGVNS. This CDR3 spans 16 amino acids. V was cut by 0 bases and J by 5 bases, with 13 bases left in between. The variable domain in full, completed from reference TRBV25-1 and TRBJ2-2, reads EADIYQTPRYLVIGTGKKITLECSQTMGHDKMYWYQQDPGMELHLIHYSYGVNSTEKGDLSSESTVSRIRTEHFPLTLESARPSHTSQYLCASSEYGQVGTGELFFGEGSRLTVL.

V gene TRBV10-3 combines with J gene TRBJ1-2; TRBD1 aligns across 7 bases. This CDR3 is built from 16 residues. Trimming removed 1 base from V and 6 bases from J; junction bases left unmatched: 11. The germline gives CDR1 ENHRY, CDR2 SYGVKD. The CDR3 coding sequence is TGTGCCATCAGTGAGTTTCAAGCGGCAGGGGGGAATGGCTACACCTTC. It yields the protein CAISEFQAAGGNGYTF.

The genes are TRBV9 and TRBJ1-1; no firm D call. CDR3 size: 15 residues. V was shortened by 3 bases and J by 5 bases, with 17 bases between the two germline ends. The germline gives CDR1 SGDLS, CDR2 YYNGEE. The chain's CDR3 is CASSEGPSRGTEAFF. DNA of the CDR3: TGTGCCAGCAGCGAAGGCCCTTCGAGAGGTACTGAAGCTTTCTTT.

The chain has TRBV4-2 and TRBJ2-1; 10 nucleotides line up with TRBD2. J was trimmed by 7 bases and V by 0 bases; bases with no gene match: 6. This CDR3 contains 16 residues. Germline V CDR1 and CDR2: LGHNA, YNFKEQ. This CDR3 is CASSQEVSGRPNEQFF. Written as DNA, the CDR3 is TGTGCCAGCAGCCAAGAGGTTAGCGGGAGGCCTAATGAGCAGTTCTTC.

The chain joins TRBV4-2 to TRBJ2-7; D remains unclear. This CDR3 has 16 residues. The ends were cut back, 0 bases at V and 2 bases at J, with 14 bases in the middle. Germline V CDR1 and CDR2: LGHNA, YNFKEQ. The CDR3 DNA sequence: TGTGCCAGCAGCCAAGATTCGGTGACTGCACCCTACGAGCAGTACTTC. Amino acid sequence: CASSQDSVTAPYEQYF.

This clone was seen just once. The rearrangement joins TRBV6-5 to TRBJ1-3; tentatively, D is TRBD1 (6 bases). The V gene's germline CDR1 is MNHEY and CDR2 SVGAGI. The CDR3 has 16 residues. V was trimmed by 2 bases and J by 0 bases, leaving 11 bases between them. This chain's CDR3 is CASSYRTGFSGNTIYF. The CDR3 nucleotides read TGTGCCAGCAGTTACCGCACAGGGTTCTCTGGAAACACCATATATTTT.

The chain uses TRBV4-1 and TRBJ2-2; 7 nucleotides align to TRBD2. Germline trimming cut 3 bases from V and 5 bases from J; bases unmatched to any gene: 9. The CDR3 is 16 residues long. Germline loops: CDR1 MGHRA, CDR2 YSYEKL. DNA of the CDR3: TGCGCCAGCAGCCATAACCCGGCGGGAGAAACCGGGGAGCTGTTTTTT. Its protein product is CASSHNPAGETGELFF.

The chain joins TRBV5-1 to TRBJ2-7, with TRBD2 matching over 12 bases. Unmatched junction bases numbered 8, after V lost 0 bases and J lost 7 bases. Germline V gives CDR1 SGHRS, CDR2 YFSETQ. The CDR3 has 16 amino acids. The DNA of the CDR3 is TGCGCCAGCAGCTTGGACCTAGCGGGAGGGCCTAGGGAGCAGTACTTC. Amino acids: CASSLDLAGGPREQYF. Filled out from reference TRBV5-1 and TRBJ2-7, the complete variable domain reads KAGVTQTPRYLIKTRGQQVTLSCSPISGHRSVSWYQQTPGQGLQFLFEYFSETQRNKGNFPGRFSGRQFSNSRSEMNVSTLELGDSALYLCASSLDLAGGPREQYFGPGTRLTVT.

This chain joins TRBV27 and TRBJ2-1, with TRBD2 matching over 10 bases. The germline CDR1 and CDR2 sequences are MNHEY and SMNVEV (reference sequence). The CDR3 spans 14 residues. With 10 bases clipped from V and 5 bases from J, the junction kept 8 bases outside the gene matches. The CDR3 loop reads CATKRTSGHNEQFF. In DNA, the CDR3 is TGTGCCACCAAAAGGACTAGCGGACACAATGAGCAGTTCTTC.

In its sample, this clone was seen once. The CDR3 nucleotides are TGTGCCAGCAGCCAAGAAGGCTTCAGCTCTGAAGCTTTCTTT. Its protein is CASSQEGFSSEAFF. This chain uses TRBV4-2 with TRBJ1-1; no firm D call. CDR3 length: 14 residues. The germline gives CDR1 LGHNA, CDR2 YNFKEQ. V lost 0 bases and J 6 bases, leaving 11 bases between the germline ends.

The V call is TRBV4-2, the J call TRBJ2-2, with unresolved D. Trimming shortened V by 2 bases and J by 1 base, and 5 bases separated the two germline ends. The V gene's germline CDR1 is LGHNA and CDR2 YNFKEQ. The CDR3 loop spans 14 amino acids. CDR3 coding DNA: TGTGCCAGCAGCCAATCTAGGAACACCGGGGAGCTGTTTTTT. The encoded protein is CASSQSRNTGELFF.

This chain joins TRBV30 and TRBJ2-2; 8 bases are a match to TRBD2. Per germline, CDR1 GTSNPN and CDR2 SVGIG (reference sequence). The trim removed 3 bases at V and 4 bases at J, leaving 16 bases unmatched. The CDR3 extends over 18 amino acids. The CDR3 DNA follows: TGTGCCTGGAGCTTAGCGGGATCTGCCCTCATCGGCACCGGGGAGCTGTTTTTT. Its protein is CAWSLAGSALIGTGELFF.

The chain uses TRBV5-1 and TRBJ2-2; 7 bases fit TRBD1. The J segment lost 4 bases and the V segment lost 1 base, leaving 7 bases of the junction unmatched. This CDR3 has 16 residues. Germline V gene lookup returns CDR1 SGHRS and CDR2 YFSETQ. The CDR3 reads CASSLLDRAVTGELFF. The CDR3 coding sequence is TGCGCCAGCAGCTTGTTAGACAGGGCGGTCACCGGGGAGCTGTTTTTT.

The chain joins TRBV27 to TRBJ2-3; 7 nucleotides agree with TRBD2. CDR3 size: 14 residues. V dropped 4 bases and J dropped 4; count of bases not matched to a gene: 5. In germline, CDR1 is MNHEY, CDR2 SMNVEV (reference sequence). DNA of the CDR3: TGTGCCAGCAGTTCGGGACTAAGGGCAGATACGCAGTATTTT. It is translated as CASSSGLRADTQYF.

V usage is TRBV28 and J usage is TRBJ1-5, with a weak D call TRBD1 (6 bases). The V end lost 8 bases, the J end lost 2 bases, and 22 bases lay between the germline ends. The CDR3 consists of 17 residues. Germline V CDR1 and CDR2: MDHEN, SYDVKM. CDR3 residues: CASSFGGHTKGNQPQHF. CDR3 sequence (DNA): TGTGCCAGCTCTTTCGGGGGACACACAAAAGGCAATCAGCCCCAGCATTTT.

This chain connects TRBV6-6 to TRBJ1-2, with D possibly being TRBD1 (6 bases). Per the germline V gene, CDR1 is MNHNY and CDR2 is SVGAGI (reference sequence). V was clipped by 4 bases and J by 4 bases, with 10 bases between them. The CDR3 is 13 amino acids. CDR3 DNA: TGTGCCAGCAGTTTGGACAGCACCTATGGCTACACCTTC. This codes for CASSLDSTYGYTF.

This clone was seen only a few times. The CDR3 reads CATRAEATDTQYF. CDR3 nucleotides: TGTGCCACTCGAGCGGAGGCCACAGATACGCAGTATTTT. The chain uses TRBV6-6 and TRBJ2-3; a possible D gene is TRBD2 (5 bases). CDR1 is MNHNY, CDR2 SVGAGI, per germline (reference sequence). V dropped 10 bases and J dropped 2 bases, with 13 bases sitting between them. The CDR3 runs to 13 residues.

The chain employs TRBV30 and TRBJ2-3, with 7 bases fitting TRBD2. This CDR3 region has 15 residues. The V gene end was trimmed by 3 bases and the J gene end by 3 bases; junction bases not matched to a gene: 9. From germline, CDR1 is GTSNPN and CDR2 SVGIG (reference sequence). DNA for the CDR3: TGTGCCTGGAGGGGGCGAGCGGGATCTACAGATACGCAGTATTTT. Translating gives CAWRGRAGSTDTQYF.

The rearrangement links TRBV27 to TRBJ2-2, with a tentative D call TRBD2 (6 bases). The germline CDR1 and CDR2 sequences are MNHEY and SMNVEV (reference sequence). The CDR3 spans 17 residues. V lost 11 bases and J lost 6, with 28 bases in between. The CDR3 nucleotides are TGTGCCGCTCCGGCCCAAAGAGGAGGGAATGGCCCCGGGGAGCTGTTTTTT. The encoded protein is CAAPAQRGGNGPGELFF.